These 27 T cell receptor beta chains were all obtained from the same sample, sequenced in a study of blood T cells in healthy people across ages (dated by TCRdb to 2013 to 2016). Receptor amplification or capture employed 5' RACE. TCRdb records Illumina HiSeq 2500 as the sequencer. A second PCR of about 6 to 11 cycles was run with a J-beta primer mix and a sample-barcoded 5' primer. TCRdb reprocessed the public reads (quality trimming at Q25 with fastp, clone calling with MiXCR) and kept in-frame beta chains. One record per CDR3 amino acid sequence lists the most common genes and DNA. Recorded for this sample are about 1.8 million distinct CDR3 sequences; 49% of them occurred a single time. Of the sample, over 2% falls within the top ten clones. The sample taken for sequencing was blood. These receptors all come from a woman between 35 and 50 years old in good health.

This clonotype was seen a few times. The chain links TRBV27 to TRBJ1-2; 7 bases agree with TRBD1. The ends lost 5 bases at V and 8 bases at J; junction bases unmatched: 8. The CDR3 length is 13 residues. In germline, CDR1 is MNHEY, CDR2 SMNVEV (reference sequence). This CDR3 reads CASSMTGSRGYTF. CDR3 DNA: TGTGCCAGCAGTATGACAGGGTCGCGGGGCTACACCTTC.

The CDR3 DNA sequence: TGTGCCAGCAGTTACCCTATAAGGACAACTTTATACAATGAGCAGTTCTTC. It specifies CASSYPIRTTLYNEQFF. This chain connects TRBV6-2 or TRBV6-3 to TRBJ2-1; D is perhaps TRBD1 (5 bases). The CDR3 totals 17 residues. V was cut by 2 bases and J by 4 bases, with 18 bases left in between. Germline-derived CDR1 and CDR2 are MNHEY and SVGEGT.

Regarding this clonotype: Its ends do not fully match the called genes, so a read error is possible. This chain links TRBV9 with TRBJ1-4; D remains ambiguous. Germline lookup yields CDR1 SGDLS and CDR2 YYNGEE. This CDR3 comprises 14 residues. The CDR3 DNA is TGTGCCTGCAGCGCTGGGGATGATAATGAAAAACTGTTTTTT. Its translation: CACSAGDDNEKLFF.

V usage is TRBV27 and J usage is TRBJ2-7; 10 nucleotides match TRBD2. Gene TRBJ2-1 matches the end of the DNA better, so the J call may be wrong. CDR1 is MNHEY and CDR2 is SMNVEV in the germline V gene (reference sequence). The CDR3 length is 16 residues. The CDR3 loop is CASSAPGSGGGYEQFF. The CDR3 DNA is TGTGCCAGCAGTGCCCCGGGGAGCGGGGGGGGTTATGAGCAGTTCTTC.

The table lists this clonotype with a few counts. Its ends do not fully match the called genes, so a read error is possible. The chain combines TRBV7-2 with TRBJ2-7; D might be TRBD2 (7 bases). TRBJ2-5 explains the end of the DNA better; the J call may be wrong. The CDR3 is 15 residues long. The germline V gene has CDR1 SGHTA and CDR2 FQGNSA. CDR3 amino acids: CASNLGGAGLKTQYF. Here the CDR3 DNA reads TGTGCCAGCAACTTAGGGGGGGCCGGTTTAAAGACCCAGTACTTC.

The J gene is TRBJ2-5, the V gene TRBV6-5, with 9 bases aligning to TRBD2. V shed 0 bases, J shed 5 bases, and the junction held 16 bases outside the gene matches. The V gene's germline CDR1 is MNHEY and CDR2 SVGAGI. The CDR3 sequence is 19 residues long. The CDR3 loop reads CASSYSVSPSGAGRETQYF. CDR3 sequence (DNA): TGTGCCAGCAGTTACTCGGTATCGCCTAGCGGGGCCGGGCGGGAGACCCAGTACTTC.

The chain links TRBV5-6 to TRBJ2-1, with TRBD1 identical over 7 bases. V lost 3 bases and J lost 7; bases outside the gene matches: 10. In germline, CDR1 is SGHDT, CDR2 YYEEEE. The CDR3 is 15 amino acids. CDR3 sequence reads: CASSSYDRVGNEQFF. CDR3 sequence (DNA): TGTGCCAGCAGCTCCTACGACAGGGTGGGAAATGAGCAGTTCTTC.

CDR3 nucleotide sequence: TGTGCCAGCAGCTTAGTCTCCACAGGGGTGTTTGTTGGTGGCTACACCTTC. This encodes CASSLVSTGVFVGGYTF. The chain employs TRBV7-2 and TRBJ1-2; 7 bases match TRBD1. Germline-derived CDR1 and CDR2 are SGHTA and FQGNSA. J gave up 7 bases and V 1 base, and 15 bases lay outside the gene matches. The CDR3 is made up of 17 amino acids. Complete variable domain (other parts from reference TRBV7-2 and TRBJ1-2): GAGVSQSPSNKVTEKGKDVELRCDPISGHTALYWYRQSLGQGLEFLIYFQGNSAPDKSGLPSDRFSAERTGGSVSTLTIQRTQQEDSAVYLCASSLVSTGVFVGGYTFGSGTRLTVV.

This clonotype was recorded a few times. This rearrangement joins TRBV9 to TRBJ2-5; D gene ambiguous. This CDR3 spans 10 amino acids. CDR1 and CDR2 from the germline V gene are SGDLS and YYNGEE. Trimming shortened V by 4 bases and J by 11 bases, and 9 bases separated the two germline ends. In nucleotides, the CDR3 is TGTGCCAGCAGCCCCCTCGTGCAGTACTTC. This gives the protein CASSPLVQYF.

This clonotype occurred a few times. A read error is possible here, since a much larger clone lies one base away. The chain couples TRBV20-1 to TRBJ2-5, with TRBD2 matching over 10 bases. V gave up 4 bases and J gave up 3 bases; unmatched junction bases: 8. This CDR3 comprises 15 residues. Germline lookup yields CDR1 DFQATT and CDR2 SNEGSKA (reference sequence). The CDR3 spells CSAKDLGLAEETQYF. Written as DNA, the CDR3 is TGCAGTGCTAAAGATCTCGGACTAGCGGAAGAGACCCAGTACTTC.

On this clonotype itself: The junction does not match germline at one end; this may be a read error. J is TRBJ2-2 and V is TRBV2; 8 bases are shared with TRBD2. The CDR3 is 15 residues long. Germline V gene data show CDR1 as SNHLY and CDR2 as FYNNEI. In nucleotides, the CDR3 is TGTGCCAGCAGTGAGGTAGCGGGGAACCCCGGGGAGCTGTTTTTT. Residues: CASSEVAGNPGELFF.

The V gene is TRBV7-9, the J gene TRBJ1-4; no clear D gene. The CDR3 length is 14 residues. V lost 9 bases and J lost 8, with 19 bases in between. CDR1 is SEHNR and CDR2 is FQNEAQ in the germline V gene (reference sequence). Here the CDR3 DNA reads TGTGCCAGTAGCCCCCAGTATCCCGAGGAAAAACTGTTTTTT. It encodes CASSPQYPEEKLFF.

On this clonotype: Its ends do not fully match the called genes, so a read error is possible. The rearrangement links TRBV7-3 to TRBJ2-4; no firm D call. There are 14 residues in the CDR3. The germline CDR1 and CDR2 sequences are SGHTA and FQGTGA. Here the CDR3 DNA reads TGTCCCAGCAGCTTAAGTGGGGTGGGTGACATTCAGTACTTC. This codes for CPSSLSGVGDIQYF.

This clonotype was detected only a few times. The CDR3 protein is CASSSPSGGREYGYTF. The CDR3 DNA sequence: TGTGCCAGCAGTTCCCCCTCAGGTGGAAGGGAGTATGGCTACACCTTC. The chain recombines TRBV28 with TRBJ1-2, with no clear D. The V gene's germline CDR1 is MDHEN and CDR2 SYDVKM. The CDR3 is made up of 16 amino acids. Trimming removed 4 bases at V and 5 bases at J, with 20 bases between.

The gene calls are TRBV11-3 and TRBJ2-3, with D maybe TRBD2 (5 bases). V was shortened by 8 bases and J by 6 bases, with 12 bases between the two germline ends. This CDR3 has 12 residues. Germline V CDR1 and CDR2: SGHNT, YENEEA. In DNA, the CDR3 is TGTGCCAGCGGCTCCGGAGGCGATACGCAGTATTTT. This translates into CASGSGGDTQYF.

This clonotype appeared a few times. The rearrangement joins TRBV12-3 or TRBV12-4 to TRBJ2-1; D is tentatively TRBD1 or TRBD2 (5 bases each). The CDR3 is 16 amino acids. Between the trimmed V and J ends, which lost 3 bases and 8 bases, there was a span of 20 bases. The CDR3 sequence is CASSFLSPEMGDEQFF. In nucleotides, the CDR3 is TGTGCCAGCAGTTTTTTATCCCCCGAGATGGGGGATGAGCAGTTCTTC.

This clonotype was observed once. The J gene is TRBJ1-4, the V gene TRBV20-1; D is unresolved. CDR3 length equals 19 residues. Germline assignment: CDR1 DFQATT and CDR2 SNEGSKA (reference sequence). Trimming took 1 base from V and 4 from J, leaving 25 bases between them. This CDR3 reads CSARVFGVVTKRDNEKLFF. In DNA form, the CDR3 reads TGCAGTGCTAGAGTTTTCGGGGTGGTAACCAAGCGCGATAATGAAAAACTGTTTTTT.

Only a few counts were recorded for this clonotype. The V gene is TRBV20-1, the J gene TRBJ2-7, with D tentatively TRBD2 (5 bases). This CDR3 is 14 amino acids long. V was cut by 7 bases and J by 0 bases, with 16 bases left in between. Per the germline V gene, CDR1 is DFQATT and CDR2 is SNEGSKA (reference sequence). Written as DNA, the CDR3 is TGCAGTGGCATAGTAGCGAGGAGCTCCTACGAGCAGTACTTC. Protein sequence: CSGIVARSSYEQYF.

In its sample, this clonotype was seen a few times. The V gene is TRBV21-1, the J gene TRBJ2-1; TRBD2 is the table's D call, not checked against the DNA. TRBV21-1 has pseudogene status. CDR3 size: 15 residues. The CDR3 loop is CALGVVAPGYNEQFF. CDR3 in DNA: TGTGCCCTCGGAGTGGTAGCGCCAGGGTACAATGAGCAGTTCTTC.

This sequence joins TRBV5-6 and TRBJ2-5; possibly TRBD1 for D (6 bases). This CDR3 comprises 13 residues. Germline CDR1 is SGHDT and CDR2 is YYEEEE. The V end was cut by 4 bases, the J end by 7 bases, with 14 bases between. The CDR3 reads CASSVGHSGTQYF. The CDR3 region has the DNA TGTGCCAGCAGCGTGGGACATTCGGGGACCCAGTACTTC.

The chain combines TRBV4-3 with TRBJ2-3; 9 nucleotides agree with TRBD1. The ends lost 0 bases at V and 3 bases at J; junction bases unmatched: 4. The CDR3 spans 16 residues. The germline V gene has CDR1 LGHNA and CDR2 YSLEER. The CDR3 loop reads CASSQDSGQGTDTQYF. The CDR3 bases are TGCGCCAGCAGCCAAGATAGCGGACAGGGGACAGATACGCAGTATTTT.

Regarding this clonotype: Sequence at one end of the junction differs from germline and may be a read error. CDR3 nucleotides: TGTGCCAGCAGTTGGGGCAGCGGGGGGACCTACAAGCAGTACTTC. Its protein is CASSWGSGGTYKQYF. The chain is built from TRBV5-5 and TRBJ2-1; 9 bases align to TRBD2. Matching the DNA end better, TRBJ2-7 makes the J call doubtful. CDR1 and CDR2 (germline): SGHKS, YYEKEE (reference sequence). This CDR3 is 15 amino acids long.

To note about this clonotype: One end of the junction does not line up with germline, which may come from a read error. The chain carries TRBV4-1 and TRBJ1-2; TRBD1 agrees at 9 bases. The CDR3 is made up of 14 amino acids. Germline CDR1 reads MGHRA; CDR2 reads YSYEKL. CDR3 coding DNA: TGCACCAGCAGCCAGGCGGACAGGGGCTATGGCTACACCTTC. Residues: CTSSQADRGYGYTF.

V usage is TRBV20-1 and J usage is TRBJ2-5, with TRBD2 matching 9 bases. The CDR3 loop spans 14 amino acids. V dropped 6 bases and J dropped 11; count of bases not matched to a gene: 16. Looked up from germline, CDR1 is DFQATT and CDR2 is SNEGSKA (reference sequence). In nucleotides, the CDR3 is TGCAGTGCCCGGCGGGGGGGCCGTCTCGATGAGCAGTACTTC. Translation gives CSARRGGRLDEQYF.

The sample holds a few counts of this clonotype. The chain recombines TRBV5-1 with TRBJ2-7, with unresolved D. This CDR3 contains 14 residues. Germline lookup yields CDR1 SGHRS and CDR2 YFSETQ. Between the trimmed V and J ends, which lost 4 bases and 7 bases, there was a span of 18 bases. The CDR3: CASSPAAPLVEQYF. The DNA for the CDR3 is TGCGCCAGCAGCCCGGCGGCCCCCCTCGTGGAGCAGTACTTC.

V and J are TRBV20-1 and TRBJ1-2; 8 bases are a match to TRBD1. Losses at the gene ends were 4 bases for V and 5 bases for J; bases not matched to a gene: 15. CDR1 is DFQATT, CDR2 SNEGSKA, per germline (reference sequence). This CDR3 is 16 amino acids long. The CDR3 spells CSANQGRTGRKYGYTF. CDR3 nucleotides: TGCAGTGCTAACCAGGGCCGGACAGGGAGAAAGTATGGCTACACCTTC.

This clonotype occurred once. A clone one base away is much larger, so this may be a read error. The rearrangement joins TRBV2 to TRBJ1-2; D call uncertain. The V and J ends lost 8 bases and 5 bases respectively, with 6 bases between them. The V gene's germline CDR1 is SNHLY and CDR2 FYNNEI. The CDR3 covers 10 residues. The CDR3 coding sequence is TGTGCCAGCGGGGAATATGGCTACACCTTC. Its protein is CASGEYGYTF.